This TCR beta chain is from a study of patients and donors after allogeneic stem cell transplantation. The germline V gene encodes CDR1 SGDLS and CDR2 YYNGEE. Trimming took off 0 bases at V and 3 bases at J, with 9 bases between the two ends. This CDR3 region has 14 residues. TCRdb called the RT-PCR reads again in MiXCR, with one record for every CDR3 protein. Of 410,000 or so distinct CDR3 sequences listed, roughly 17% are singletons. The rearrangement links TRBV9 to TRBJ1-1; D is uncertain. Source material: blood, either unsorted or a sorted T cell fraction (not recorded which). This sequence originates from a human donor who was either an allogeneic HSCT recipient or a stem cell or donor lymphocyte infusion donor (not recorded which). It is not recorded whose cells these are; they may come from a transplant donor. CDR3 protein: CASSVGAGYTEAFF. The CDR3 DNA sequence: TGTGCCAGCAGCGTAGGGGCGGGATACACTGAAGCTTTCTTT.